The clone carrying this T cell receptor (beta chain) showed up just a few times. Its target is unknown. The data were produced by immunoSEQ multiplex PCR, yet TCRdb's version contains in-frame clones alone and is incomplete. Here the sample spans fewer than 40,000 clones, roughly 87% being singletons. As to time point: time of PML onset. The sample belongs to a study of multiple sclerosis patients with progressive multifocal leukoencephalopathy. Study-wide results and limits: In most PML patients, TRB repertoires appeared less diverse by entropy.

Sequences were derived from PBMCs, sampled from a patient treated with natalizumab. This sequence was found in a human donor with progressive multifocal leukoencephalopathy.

The CDR3 loop is CASSPLAGVVSYEQYF. CDR3 in DNA: TGTGCCAGCAGTCCCCTGGCGGGAGTGGTATCCTACGAGCAGTACTTC. V and J are TRBV7-2 and TRBJ2-5; 7 bases are a match to TRBD2. The J call may be faulty, since TRBJ2-7 better matches the DNA end. Looked up from germline, CDR1 is SGHTA and CDR2 is FQGNSA. The CDR3 totals 16 residues.